These 15 T cell receptor beta chains came from one sample sequenced in a study of blood T cell repertoires in COVID-19. The method was immunoSEQ multiplex PCR; TCRdb's version includes in-frame clones alone and lacks a portion of them. Among about 320,000 clones, 90% to 95% were seen once, and the ten largest hold approximately 4.1%. The sequencing input was PBMCs or T cells enriched from blood (not recorded which). All receptors derive from a woman in her thirties who had been exposed to COVID-19.

The chain couples TRBV19 to TRBJ1-6; the D gene is possibly TRBD1 (5 bases). V was shortened by 3 bases and J by 7 bases, with 16 bases between the two germline ends. The CDR3 is 16 residues long. Germline-derived CDR1 and CDR2 are LNHDA and SQIVND (reference sequence). The CDR3 DNA follows: TGTGCCAGTAGTATTTCAGGGCAGGGATCAAATTCACCCCTCCACTTT. Amino acids: CASSISGQGSNSPLHF.

The rearrangement joins TRBV10-3 to TRBJ2-1, with a tentative D call TRBD2 (6 bases). The CDR3 consists of 16 residues. Trimming pared 6 bases from V and 0 bases from J, leaving 15 bases between. Germline values: CDR1 ENHRY, CDR2 SYGVKD. CDR3 nucleotide sequence: TGTGCCATCAGCCCCCTGGCGGGGAGCTCCTACAATGAGCAGTTCTTC. This gives the protein CAISPLAGSSYNEQFF.

This clone was seen at least ten times. CDR3 residues: CASRPIPSTDTQYF. In nucleotides, the CDR3 is TGTGCCAGCCGCCCTATACCTAGCACAGATACGCAGTATTTT. The V call is TRBV5-8, the J call TRBJ2-3; D is unclear. V dropped 7 bases and J dropped 0 bases, with 12 bases sitting between them. CDR3 length: 14 amino acids. CDR1 and CDR2 (germline): SGHTS, YDEGEE.

The V gene is TRBV5-1, the J gene TRBJ2-2, with 8 bases identical to TRBD2. The junction had 3 bases not matched to a gene; V was cut back by 4 bases and J by 1 base. CDR3 length: 15 amino acids. Per the germline V gene, CDR1 is SGHRS and CDR2 is YFSETQ. The CDR3 nucleotides are TGCGCCAGCAGCGCAGCGGGGGTGAACACCGGGGAGCTGTTTTTT. It specifies CASSAAGVNTGELFF.

The genes are TRBV4-1 and TRBJ1-6, with TRBD1 identical over 7 bases. The CDR3 has 16 residues. With V trimmed by 0 bases and J by 6 bases, 5 bases remained unmatched. Germline lookup yields CDR1 MGHRA and CDR2 YSYEKL. The CDR3, as DNA: TGCGCCAGCAGCCAAGATCCACCAGGGGGTAATTCACCCCTCCACTTT. Its translation is CASSQDPPGGNSPLHF.

The rearrangement links TRBV5-5 to TRBJ2-1; D gene unclear. CDR3 size: 15 residues. CDR1 is SGHKS, CDR2 YYEKEE, per germline (reference sequence). Trimming stripped 1 base from V and 0 bases from J, with 8 bases between. The DNA for the CDR3 is TGTGCCAGCAGCTTGTTGCCTAGCTCCTACAATGAGCAGTTCTTC. It yields the protein CASSLLPSSYNEQFF.

The chain employs TRBV7-2 and TRBJ1-2, with D uncertain. This CDR3 has 15 residues. Germline CDR1 SGHTA, CDR2 FQGNSA. The V end was cut by 1 base, the J end by 0 bases, with 9 bases between. CDR3 DNA: TGTGCCAGCAGCTTAGTACAGCTCACTAACTATGGCTACACCTTC. It yields the protein CASSLVQLTNYGYTF.

The V call is TRBV10-3, the J call TRBJ1-4; 12 positions match TRBD1. This CDR3 is 15 amino acids long. Germline V lookup: CDR1 ENHRY, CDR2 SYGVKD. Germline trimming cut 2 bases from V and 7 bases from J; bases unmatched to any gene: 2. The chain's CDR3 is CAISEPGQGAEKLFF. CDR3 sequence (DNA): TGTGCCATCAGTGAGCCGGGACAGGGGGCTGAAAAACTGTTTTTT.

The chain uses TRBV27 and TRBJ1-5; D remains unclear. The V gene lost 6 bases and the J gene lost 2 bases, with 17 bases spanning the gap. The CDR3 contains 16 residues. Per germline, CDR1 MNHEY and CDR2 SMNVEV (reference sequence). The CDR3 reads CASSATPSRGNQPQHF. DNA for the CDR3: TGTGCCAGCAGCGCGACGCCCTCGCGGGGCAATCAGCCCCAGCATTTT.

This rearrangement joins TRBV6-5 to TRBJ2-2; D might be TRBD2 (6 bases). Germline V gives CDR1 MNHEY, CDR2 SVGAGI. The CDR3 totals 13 residues. V lost 7 bases, J lost 6 bases, and 12 bases lay in between. CDR3 in amino acids: CASTHGGAGELFF. CDR3 coding DNA: TGTGCCAGCACACACGGAGGGGCCGGGGAGCTGTTTTTT.

The chain carries TRBV4-3 and TRBJ2-3, with TRBD2 matching 8 bases. Germline V gene lookup returns CDR1 LGHNA and CDR2 YSLEER. V lost 1 base to trimming and J lost 3 bases; unmatched junction nucleotides: 6. The CDR3 is made up of 16 amino acids. CDR3 residues: CASSQAVGGGTDTQYF. The CDR3 DNA sequence: TGCGCCAGCAGCCAAGCGGTCGGGGGGGGTACAGATACGCAGTATTTT.

This clone appeared once. The DNA of the CDR3 is TGTGCCAGCAGATTCGGTGGGGGGGATGGGGGCTACACCTTC. This gives the protein CASRFGGGDGGYTF. The V call is TRBV27, the J call TRBJ1-2, with D possibly TRBD1 on 5 matching bases. V lost 6 bases, J lost 8 bases, and 19 bases lay in between. The CDR3 covers 14 residues. From germline, CDR1 is MNHEY and CDR2 SMNVEV (reference sequence).

The chain combines TRBV2 with TRBJ1-1; 7 nucleotides match TRBD1. The CDR3 consists of 13 residues. The junction had 10 bases not matched to a gene; V was cut back by 10 bases and J by 5 bases. Germline CDR1 is SNHLY and CDR2 is FYNNEI. For the CDR3, the DNA is TGTGCCACCACAGGGGTAAGACGGACTGAAGCTTTCTTT. Amino acids: CATTGVRRTEAFF.

The genes are TRBV30 and TRBJ1-1; D remains ambiguous. The CDR3 consists of 11 residues. V was pared by 8 bases and J by 2 bases, with 9 bases between. CDR1 and CDR2 (germline): GTSNPN, SVGIG (reference sequence). CDR3 coding DNA: TGTGCCCGGACGAGAAACACTGAAGCTTTCTTT. Translating it yields CARTRNTEAFF.

The chain employs TRBV7-9 and TRBJ2-7; TRBD2 aligns across 11 bases. V lost 3 bases and J lost 2; bases outside the gene matches: 3. This CDR3 has 15 residues. Germline V CDR1 and CDR2: SEHNR, FQNEAQ (reference sequence). CDR3 bases: TGTGCCAGCAGCTTTGGGACTAGCGGCGCCTACGAGCAGTACTTC. It encodes CASSFGTSGAYEQYF.